The 14 T cell receptor beta chains below all came from one sample that was sequenced in a study of blood T cell repertoires in COVID-19. Generated by immunoSEQ multiplex PCR, the TCRdb table keeps only in-frame clones and is missing some. The sample yields roughly 190,000 clones, 82% seen once. The sequencing sample was made of PBMCs or T cells enriched from blood (not recorded which). The receptors come from a woman in her sixties with acute COVID-19.

The chain carries TRBV7-2 and TRBJ2-7; TRBD1 is a possible D gene (6 bases). The germline V and J ends were trimmed by 3 bases and 0 bases, with 12 bases remaining between them. Germline V gene data show CDR1 as SGHTA and CDR2 as FQGNSA. There are 15 residues in the CDR3. The CDR3 region is CASSFDGTSSYEQYF. The DNA for the CDR3 is TGTGCCAGCAGCTTCGACGGGACATCCTCCTACGAGCAGTACTTC.

The rearrangement links TRBV29-1 to TRBJ1-1, with 8 bases lining up with TRBD1. The CDR3 runs 13 residues. V dropped 7 bases and J dropped 3; count of bases not matched to a gene: 7. Germline V lookup: CDR1 SQVTM, CDR2 ANQGSEA. The DNA for the CDR3 is TGCAGCGGACGGACAGGGACGGACACTGAAGCTTTCTTT. It translates to CSGRTGTDTEAFF.

In this sample, this clone turned up once. The genes are TRBV19 and TRBJ2-1; TRBD2 matches at 12 bases. Germline loops: CDR1 LNHDA, CDR2 SQIVND (reference sequence). The CDR3 has 13 residues. V dropped 7 bases and J dropped 14; count of bases not matched to a gene: 9. In nucleotides, the CDR3 is TGTGCCAGTACTAGCGGGGGGGCCGTCGAGGAGTTCTTC. The encoded protein is CASTSGGAVEEFF.

The chain joins TRBV19 to TRBJ1-2, with D possibly TRBD1 on 6 matching bases. Trimming stripped 7 bases from V and 4 bases from J, with 13 bases between. The CDR3 extends over 13 amino acids. Germline loops: CDR1 LNHDA, CDR2 SQIVND (reference sequence). CDR3 DNA: TGTGCCAGTACCCCACAGGGCGGCTATGGCTACACCTTC. Its translation: CASTPQGGYGYTF.

The genes are TRBV6-2 or TRBV6-3 and TRBJ1-2; 8 nucleotides align to TRBD1. From germline, CDR1 is MNHEY and CDR2 SVGEGT. The CDR3 covers 13 residues. V was pared by 2 bases and J by 8 bases, with 4 bases of the junction left unmatched. The CDR3 DNA reads as TGTGCCAGCAGTTACCGGACAGGGTCGGGCTACACCTTC. Protein: CASSYRTGSGYTF.

The genes are TRBV11-2 and TRBJ2-2, with 7 bases that match TRBD1. V shed 6 bases, J shed 5 bases, and the junction held 9 bases outside the gene matches. Per the germline V gene, CDR1 is SGHAT and CDR2 is FQNNGV. The CDR3 extends over 15 amino acids. This CDR3 reads CASSVGQVRTGELFF. As DNA, the CDR3 is TGTGCCAGCAGTGTCGGACAGGTCAGAACCGGGGAGCTGTTTTTT.

There are many counts of this clone. The chain is built from TRBV30 and TRBJ1-2, with D unclear. CDR3 length equals 11 residues. The germline V gene encodes CDR1 GTSNPN and CDR2 SVGIG (reference sequence). The DNA for the CDR3 is TGTGGAGGGCCTTCCTTCTATGGCTACACCTTC. Translating gives CGGPSFYGYTF.

This chain uses TRBV4-3 with TRBJ1-1, with unresolved D. V lost 4 bases and J lost 7, with 13 bases in between. Germline-derived CDR1 and CDR2 are LGHNA and YSLEER. The CDR3 is 13 amino acids. Here the CDR3 DNA reads TGCGCCAGCAGCCTTAGACGGGGAGGTGAAGCTTTCTTT. Translation: CASSLRRGGEAFF.

This clone showed up many times. The chain uses TRBV6-2 or TRBV6-3 and TRBJ1-1; maybe TRBD1 (6 bases). Looked up from germline, CDR1 is MNHEY and CDR2 is SVGEGT. CDR3 size: 14 residues. The V end lost 6 bases, the J end lost 1 base, and 12 bases lay between the germline ends. CDR3 loop: CASSQGHSNTEAFF. In DNA, the CDR3 is TGTGCCAGCAGCCAGGGACACTCGAACACTGAAGCTTTCTTT.

In this sample, this clone turned up a few times. This sequence joins TRBV3-1 (or the pseudogene TRBV3-2) and TRBJ2-3, with 8 bases lining up with TRBD2. The CDR3 sequence is 15 residues long. The J segment lost 7 bases and the V segment lost 6 bases, leaving 12 bases of the junction unmatched. Germline V lookup: CDR1 LGHDT, CDR2 YNNKEL (reference sequence). The CDR3 bases are TGTGCCAGCAGTCCCAGCGGGAGCCCCACCCATACGCAGTATTTT. Protein: CASSPSGSPTHTQYF.

In its sample, this clone was seen a few times. The chain carries TRBV30 and TRBJ1-2; possible D gene TRBD1, 6 bases. Germline CDR1 and CDR2: GTSNPN and SVGIG (reference sequence). Trimming cost V 3 bases and J 8 bases, with 16 bases left between them. This CDR3 has 13 residues. The CDR3 sequence is CAWSVQGRRGYTF. In nucleotides, the CDR3 is TGTGCCTGGAGCGTACAGGGCAGGAGGGGCTACACCTTC.

The chain employs TRBV10-1 and TRBJ2-1; TRBD2 agrees at 9 bases. The CDR3 spans 14 residues. Germline V gene lookup returns CDR1 WNHNN and CDR2 SYGVQD (reference sequence). The V gene end was trimmed by 0 bases and the J gene end by 6 bases; junction bases not matched to a gene: 0. CDR3 amino acids: CASSESAGGNEQFF. CDR3 nucleotides: TGCGCCAGCAGTGAGTCAGCGGGAGGCAATGAGCAGTTCTTC.

The rearrangement uses TRBV28 and TRBJ1-5; D is possibly TRBD1 (6 bases). Germline V gene data show CDR1 as MDHEN and CDR2 as SYDVKM. The V gene lost 11 bases and the J gene lost 2 bases, with 16 bases spanning the gap. This CDR3 is 14 amino acids long. The CDR3 region has the DNA TGTGCCGCGCAGCGGGAGGGGGGCAATCAGCCCCAGCATTTT. It specifies CAAQREGGNQPQHF.

The rearrangement uses TRBV19 and TRBJ1-5; 7 positions agree with TRBD1. CDR3 length: 13 amino acids. Per the germline V gene, CDR1 is LNHDA and CDR2 is SQIVND (reference sequence). V gave up 10 bases and J gave up 7 bases; unmatched junction bases: 10. CDR3 loop: CATSGGLWQPQHF. Written as DNA, the CDR3 is TGTGCCACCTCAGGGGGGCTATGGCAGCCCCAGCATTTT.